This T cell receptor beta chain was obtained from a study of blood T cell repertoires in COVID-19. Measured with immunoSEQ multiplex PCR; TCRdb has only the in-frame clones, and not every one. The data show roughly 120,000 clones, roughly nine tenths seen once. The CDR3 is 13 residues long. Germline V gene data show CDR1 as LNHDA and CDR2 as SQIVND (reference sequence). Trimming pared 0 bases from V and 11 bases from J, leaving 11 bases between. Sequencing input: peripheral blood. The V gene is TRBV19, the J gene TRBJ1-5; maybe TRBD1 (6 bases). The TCR originated in a man aged 55-75 years with COVID-19, enrolled during active disease. The CDR3 sequence is CASSIDRTVSQHF. Here the CDR3 DNA reads TGTGCCAGTAGTATAGATCGGACAGTTTCCCAGCATTTT.